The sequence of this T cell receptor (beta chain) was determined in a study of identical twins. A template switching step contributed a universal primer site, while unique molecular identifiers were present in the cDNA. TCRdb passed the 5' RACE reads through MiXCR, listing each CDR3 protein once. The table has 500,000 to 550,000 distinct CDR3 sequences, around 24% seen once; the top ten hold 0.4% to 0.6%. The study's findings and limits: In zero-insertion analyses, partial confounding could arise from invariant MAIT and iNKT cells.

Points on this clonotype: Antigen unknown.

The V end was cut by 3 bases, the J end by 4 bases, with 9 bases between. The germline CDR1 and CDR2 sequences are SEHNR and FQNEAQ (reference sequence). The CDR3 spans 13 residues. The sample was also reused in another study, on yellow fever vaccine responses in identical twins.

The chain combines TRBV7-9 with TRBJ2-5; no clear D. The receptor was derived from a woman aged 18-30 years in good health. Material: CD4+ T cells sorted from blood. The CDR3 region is CASSFEVGETQYF. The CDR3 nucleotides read TGTGCCAGCAGCTTTGAGGTTGGAGAGACCCAGTACTTC. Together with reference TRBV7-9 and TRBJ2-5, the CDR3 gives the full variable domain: DTGVSQNPRHKITKRGQNVTFRCDPISEHNRLYWYRQTLGQGPEFLTYFQNEAQLEKSRLLSDRFSAERPKGSFSTLEIQRTEQGDSAMYLCASSFEVGETQYFGPGTRLLVL.